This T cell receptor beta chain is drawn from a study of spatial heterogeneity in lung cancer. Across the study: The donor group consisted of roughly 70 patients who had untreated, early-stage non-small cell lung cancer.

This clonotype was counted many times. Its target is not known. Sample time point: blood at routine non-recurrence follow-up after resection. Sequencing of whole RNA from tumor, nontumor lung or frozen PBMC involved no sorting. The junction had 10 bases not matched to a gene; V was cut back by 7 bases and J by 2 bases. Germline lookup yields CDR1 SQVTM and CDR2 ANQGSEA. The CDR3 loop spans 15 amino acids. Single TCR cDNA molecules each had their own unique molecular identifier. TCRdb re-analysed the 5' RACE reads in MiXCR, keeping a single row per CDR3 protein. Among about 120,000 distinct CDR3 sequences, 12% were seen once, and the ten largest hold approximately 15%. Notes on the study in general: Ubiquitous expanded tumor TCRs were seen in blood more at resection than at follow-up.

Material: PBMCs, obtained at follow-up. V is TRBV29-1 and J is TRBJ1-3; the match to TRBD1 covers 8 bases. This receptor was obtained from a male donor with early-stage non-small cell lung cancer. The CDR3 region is CSDFLDRVTGNTIYF. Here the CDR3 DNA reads TGCAGCGATTTCCTGGACAGGGTAACTGGAAACACCATATATTTT.